The next 10 T cell receptor beta chains were all read from a single sample in a study of radiation and T cells in renal cell carcinoma. Profiling relied on immunoSEQ multiplex PCR, and the TCRdb table lists in-frame clones only, not all of them. The table lists around 140,000 clones, roughly 90% of them singletons, with less than 20% in the top ten. Time point denoted: blood 4 weeks post-SBRT, at nephrectomy. Specified treatment: 15 Gy SBRT to primary tumor, nephrectomy 4 weeks later. The input for sequencing was blood, taken from a patient whose treatment included radiotherapy and nephrectomy. The receptors stem from a woman aged 50 to 60 with renal cell carcinoma.

This clone was detected a few times. This chain links TRBV10-3 with TRBJ1-2; D is undetermined. Germline V gene lookup returns CDR1 ENHRY and CDR2 SYGVKD. This CDR3 comprises 12 residues. V lost 4 bases and J 2 bases, leaving 5 bases between the germline ends. CDR3 sequence (DNA): TGTGCCATCAGTGGACCGAACTATGGCTACACCTTC. It codes for CAISGPNYGYTF.

This clone was observed a single time. This rearrangement joins TRBV18 to TRBJ2-1; the D call may be TRBD1 or TRBD2 (6 bases each). V was shortened by 2 bases and J by 2 bases, with 19 bases between the two germline ends. Germline loops: CDR1 KGHSH, CDR2 LQKENI. The CDR3 is made up of 18 amino acids. The CDR3 loop reads CASSPGIVRGEAYNEQFF. For the CDR3, the DNA is TGTGCCAGCTCACCAGGGATTGTGAGGGGGGAGGCCTACAATGAGCAGTTCTTC.

This chain joins TRBV9 and TRBJ2-2, with 7 bases aligning to TRBD1. The CDR3 length is 15 residues. CDR1 is SGDLS and CDR2 is YYNGEE in the germline V gene. J lost 2 bases, V lost 2 bases, and 3 bases had no gene match. The CDR3 reads CASSVGTVNTGELFF. The CDR3 DNA sequence: TGTGCCAGCAGCGTCGGGACAGTTAACACCGGGGAGCTGTTTTTT.

This chain connects TRBV15 to TRBJ2-7, with D tentatively TRBD1 (5 bases). Per germline, CDR1 LNHNV and CDR2 YYDKDF (reference sequence). This CDR3 comprises 14 residues. V lost 1 base and J lost 5, with 12 bases in between. The CDR3 protein is CATSRGTQGNEQYF. In DNA, the CDR3 is TGTGCCACCAGCAGAGGCACCCAGGGTAACGAGCAGTACTTC.

V usage is TRBV7-2 and J usage is TRBJ2-7, with TRBD2 matching over 12 bases. Germline assignment: CDR1 SGHTA and CDR2 FQGNSA. This CDR3 is built from 18 residues. With 1 base clipped from V and 0 bases from J, the junction kept 7 bases outside the gene matches. This chain's CDR3 is CASSLDGTSGWTSYEQYF. CDR3 DNA: TGTGCCAGCAGCTTAGACGGGACTAGCGGGTGGACCTCCTACGAGCAGTACTTC.

V is TRBV7-2 and J is TRBJ1-5; possible D gene TRBD1, 6 bases. Germline CDR1 SGHTA, CDR2 FQGNSA. The CDR3 contains 13 residues. V shed 5 bases and J shed 6 bases, with 11 bases lying between them. CDR3 region: CASSQDRIQPQHF. The CDR3 DNA is TGTGCCAGCAGCCAGGACAGAATTCAGCCCCAGCATTTT. Drawing the rest from reference TRBV7-2 and TRBJ1-5, the complete variable domain is GAGVSQSPSNKVTEKGKDVELRCDPISGHTALYWYRQSLGQGLEFLIYFQGNSAPDKSGLPSDRFSAERTGGSVSTLTIQRTQQEDSAVYLCASSQDRIQPQHFGDGTRLSIL.

The chain carries TRBV9 and TRBJ2-1; weak D call: TRBD2 (5 bases). From germline, CDR1 is SGDLS and CDR2 YYNGEE. V was shortened by 0 bases and J by 0 bases, with 7 bases between the two germline ends. The CDR3 totals 15 residues. Written as DNA, the CDR3 is TGTGCCAGCAGCGTAGTAGGGAGCTCCTACAATGAGCAGTTCTTC. Translation: CASSVVGSSYNEQFF.

This clone appeared once. The V call is TRBV15, the J call TRBJ2-2, with D perhaps matching TRBD2 (5 bases). The V and J ends lost 0 bases and 2 bases respectively, with 10 bases between them. The CDR3 covers 16 residues. Per the germline V gene, CDR1 is LNHNV and CDR2 is YYDKDF (reference sequence). This CDR3 is CATSRDLGDNTGELFF. The CDR3 DNA sequence: TGTGCCACCAGCAGAGATCTGGGAGACAACACCGGGGAGCTGTTTTTT.

This clone appeared a few times. V usage is TRBV7-9 and J usage is TRBJ2-3; TRBD2 matches 13 bases. From germline, CDR1 is SEHNR and CDR2 FQNEAQ (reference sequence). The V gene end was trimmed by 5 bases and the J gene end by 0 bases; junction bases not matched to a gene: 5. The CDR3 extends over 17 amino acids. CDR3 sequence (DNA): TGTGCCAGCAGCCCCGGGACTAGCGGGATTAGCACAGATACGCAGTATTTT. Translating gives CASSPGTSGISTDTQYF.

This chain joins TRBV27 and TRBJ2-6; D is unresolved. There are 14 residues in the CDR3. V was trimmed by 8 bases and J by 4 bases, leaving 12 bases between them. Germline lookup yields CDR1 MNHEY and CDR2 SMNVEV (reference sequence). The CDR3 region is CASRLSVGANVLTF. CDR3 bases: TGTGCCAGCCGATTGTCGGTGGGGGCCAACGTCCTGACTTTC.